The TCR beta chain described here comes from a study of cytomegalovirus exposure and HLA in healthy donors. Across the whole study: From about 200 million T cells, an earlier analysis saw approximately 110 million unique TCR beta sequences. Study-level findings and limits: Within an earlier analysis, most TCR beta V segments proved productive either about 90% or about 30% of the time. Looking again later, the authors saw that most CMV-associated TCR beta chains seemed HLA-restricted. The study dropped some indistinguishable V segments, TRBV6-2 and TRBV6-3 among them.

Germline V gene sequence: CDR1 LNHDA, CDR2 SQIVND (reference sequence). Germline trimming cut 1 base from V and 5 bases from J; bases unmatched to any gene: 6. The CDR3 runs to 17 residues. Primers: 60 Vbeta forward and 13 Jbeta reverse. Generated by immunoSEQ multiplex PCR, the TCRdb table keeps only in-frame clones and is missing some. The data hold over 100,000 clones, with around four fifths observed a single time. Remarks on this clone: Its antigen is still unknown.

This clonotype originated in a male donor in good health and CMV-seronegative. This chain links TRBV19 with TRBJ2-3; TRBD2 aligns across 13 bases. The sequencing input was PBMCs. In DNA, the CDR3 is TGTGCCAGTAGTATAGGTCGGACTAGCGGGAGAGGAGATACGCAGTATTTT. This gives the protein CASSIGRTSGRGDTQYF.